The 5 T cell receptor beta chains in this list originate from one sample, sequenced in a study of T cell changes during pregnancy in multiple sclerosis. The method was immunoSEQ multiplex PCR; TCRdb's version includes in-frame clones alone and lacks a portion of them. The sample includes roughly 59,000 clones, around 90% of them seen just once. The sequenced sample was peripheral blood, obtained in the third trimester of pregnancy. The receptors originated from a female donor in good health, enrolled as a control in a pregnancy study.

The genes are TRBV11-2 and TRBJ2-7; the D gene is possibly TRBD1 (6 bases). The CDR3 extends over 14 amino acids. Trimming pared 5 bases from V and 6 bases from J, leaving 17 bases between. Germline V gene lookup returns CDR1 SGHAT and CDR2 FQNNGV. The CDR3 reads CASSPPTGSGEQYF. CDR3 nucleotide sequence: TGTGCCAGCAGCCCGCCGACAGGTTCAGGCGAGCAGTACTTC.

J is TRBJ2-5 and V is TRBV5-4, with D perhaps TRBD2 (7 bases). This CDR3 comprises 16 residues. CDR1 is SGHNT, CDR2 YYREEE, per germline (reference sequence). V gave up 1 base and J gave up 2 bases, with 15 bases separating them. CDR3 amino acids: CASSLLGGVVQETQYF. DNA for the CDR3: TGTGCCAGCAGCTTGTTAGGGGGGGTGGTGCAAGAGACCCAGTACTTC.

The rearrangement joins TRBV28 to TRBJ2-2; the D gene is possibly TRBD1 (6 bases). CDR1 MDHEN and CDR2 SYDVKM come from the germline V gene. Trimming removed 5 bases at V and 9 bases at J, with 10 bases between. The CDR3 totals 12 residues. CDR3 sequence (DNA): TGTGCCAGCAGTGGGGGCTCTCGGGAGCTGTTTTTT. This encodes CASSGGSRELFF.

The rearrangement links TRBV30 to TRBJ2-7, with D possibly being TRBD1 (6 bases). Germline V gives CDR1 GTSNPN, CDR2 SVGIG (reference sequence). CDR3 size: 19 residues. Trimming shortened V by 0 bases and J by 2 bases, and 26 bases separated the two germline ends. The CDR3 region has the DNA TGTGCCTGGAGTGTACTGGGACGAAGCAAACAGGGTATCCCCTACGAGCAGTACTTC. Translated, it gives CAWSVLGRSKQGIPYEQYF.

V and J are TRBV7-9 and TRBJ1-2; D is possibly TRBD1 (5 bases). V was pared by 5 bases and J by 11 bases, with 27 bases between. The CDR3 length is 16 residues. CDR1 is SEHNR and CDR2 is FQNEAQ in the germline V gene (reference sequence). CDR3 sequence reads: CASSGHLPARTQRYTF. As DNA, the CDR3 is TGTGCCAGCAGCGGACATCTCCCGGCCCGGACCCAGCGTTACACCTTC. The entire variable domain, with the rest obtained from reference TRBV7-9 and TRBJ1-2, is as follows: DTGVSQNPRHKITKRGQNVTFRCDPISEHNRLYWYRQTLGQGPEFLTYFQNEAQLEKSRLLSDRFSAERPKGSFSTLEIQRTEQGDSAMYLCASSGHLPARTQRYTFGSGTRLTVV.